This T cell receptor beta chain was identified in a study of T cell repertoires in cytomegalovirus infection. Findings and caveats of the study: CMV carriers with the relevant HLA were identified by cumulative public TCR beta family frequency.

To note about this clonotype: What it binds is not known.

TCRdb passed the reads through MiXCR, listing each CDR3 protein once. The top ten clones hold around a sixth of a sample with about 740,000 distinct CDR3 sequences, roughly 30% of them seen once. The CDR3 is 15 residues long. V lost 5 bases, J lost 5 bases, and 11 bases stayed unmatched. Per germline, CDR1 SGHVS and CDR2 FNYEAQ. Here the sequenced sample was cultured PBMCs, taken from culture after CMV antigen stimulation. This sequence joins TRBV7-6 and TRBJ1-1; 7 bases align to TRBD1. This receptor was obtained from a human donor in good health (CMV status not recorded). Some clones in this sample may be carry-over from other donors' samples. The CDR3 nucleotides are TGTGCCAGCAGCCAGTTTACAGGGGTGGTGACTGAAGCTTTCTTT. This sequence encodes CASSQFTGVVTEAFF.